The 11 T cell receptor beta chains presented below share a single source sample, sequenced in a study of Ad26.COV2.S vaccination and SARS-CoV-2 variants. Libraries were prepared by immunoSEQ multiplex PCR; TCRdb keeps only in-frame clonotypes and omits some of them. Of approximately 300,000 clones in the sample, about 85% were seen once. Treatment of the sample: about 20 received Ad26.COV2.S at low or high dose, single or two shots; about 5 received placebo; per-sample allocation not given. Specimen acquisition occurred on day 63 following the initial vaccine or placebo injection. Source: peripheral blood, taken in a trial of Ad26.COV2.S vaccine versus placebo. These receptors were obtained from a person between 18 and 65 years old who received the Ad26.COV2.S COVID-19 vaccine or a placebo.

This clone was seen only once. The J gene is TRBJ2-1, the V gene TRBV11-3; the D gene is possibly TRBD2 (6 bases). The CDR3 contains 17 residues. The germline gives CDR1 SGHNT, CDR2 YENEEA. The ends were cut back, 7 bases at V and 5 bases at J, with 24 bases in the middle. The CDR3 coding sequence is TGTGCCAGCACCGAGGGACTGGGTAGGGGCTCGGACAATGAGCAGTTCTTC. It is translated as CASTEGLGRGSDNEQFF.

This chain uses TRBV29-1 with TRBJ2-1; 11 positions agree with TRBD2. Germline CDR1 and CDR2: SQVTM and ANQGSEA. Trimming took 7 bases from V and 9 from J; bases not matched to a gene: 8. The CDR3 consists of 13 residues. In DNA form, the CDR3 reads TGCAGCGGAGTAGCGGGGGGGCAAGGTGAGCAGTTCTTC. Translating it yields CSGVAGGQGEQFF.

The V and J genes are TRBV6-6 and TRBJ2-1, with 9 bases fitting TRBD2. This CDR3 has 15 amino acids. With V trimmed by 4 bases and J by 8 bases, 9 bases remained unmatched. The germline CDR1 and CDR2 sequences are MNHNY and SVGAGI (reference sequence). CDR3 protein: CASSLELAGIDEQFF. The CDR3 DNA sequence: TGTGCCAGCAGTTTGGAGCTAGCGGGGATAGATGAGCAGTTCTTC.

The chain uses TRBV5-4 and TRBJ1-1; 8 bases line up with TRBD1. This CDR3 comprises 14 residues. With 8 bases clipped from V and 6 bases from J, the junction kept 12 bases outside the gene matches. Per germline, CDR1 SGHNT and CDR2 YYREEE (reference sequence). CDR3: CASSESGQDPEAFF. CDR3 coding DNA: TGTGCCAGTAGTGAGTCGGGACAGGACCCTGAAGCTTTCTTT.

This clone was picked up a small number of times. The chain uses TRBV3-1 (or the pseudogene TRBV3-2) and TRBJ2-4, with D possibly TRBD1 on 6 matching bases. The CDR3 sequence is 16 residues long. Germline-derived CDR1 and CDR2 are LGHDT and YNNKEL (reference sequence). Trimming pared 4 bases from V and 2 bases from J, leaving 15 bases between. CDR3 region: CASSLPGESTKNIQYF. CDR3 DNA sequence: TGTGCCAGCAGCCTACCAGGGGAATCAACCAAAAACATTCAGTACTTC.

The chain uses TRBV2 and TRBJ1-1, with TRBD1 matching over 7 bases. CDR3 size: 15 residues. Germline loops: CDR1 SNHLY, CDR2 FYNNEI. Trimming at V came to 6 bases and at J to 0 bases, leaving 7 bases not matched to a gene. CDR3 in DNA: TGTGCCAGCAGCCGATGGACAGGACTGAACACTGAAGCTTTCTTT. Amino acid sequence: CASSRWTGLNTEAFF.

This clone was recorded once. CDR3 bases: TGTGCCACCTCCGGGGGCGGGGGCACAGATACGCAGTATTTT. Translation: CATSGGGGTDTQYF. The chain combines TRBV28 with TRBJ2-3; D may be TRBD1 or TRBD2 (6 bases each). CDR1 and CDR2 from the germline V gene are MDHEN and SYDVKM. The CDR3 has 14 residues. Trimming took 10 bases from V and 1 from J, leaving 15 bases between them.

The rearrangement joins TRBV6-5 to TRBJ1-5, with D unclear. CDR3 length equals 15 residues. CDR1 is MNHEY and CDR2 is SVGAGI in the germline V gene. Between the trimmed V and J ends, which lost 0 bases and 1 base, there was a span of 7 bases. The CDR3 reads CASSYSRSSNQPQHF. CDR3 bases: TGTGCCAGCAGTTACTCGCGGAGCAGCAATCAGCCCCAGCATTTT.

The rearrangement links TRBV7-9 to TRBJ2-7; the match to TRBD2 covers 8 bases. The CDR3 is made up of 15 amino acids. Germline loops: CDR1 SEHNR, CDR2 FQNEAQ (reference sequence). Trimming at V came to 5 bases and at J to 3 bases, leaving 9 bases not matched to a gene. In DNA form, the CDR3 reads TGTGCCAGCAGCCCCATAAGCGGGGGCCTCTACGAGCAGTACTTC. This codes for CASSPISGGLYEQYF.

This chain connects TRBV7-2 to TRBJ1-6, with unresolved D. The germline V gene has CDR1 SGHTA and CDR2 FQGNSA. The CDR3 is made up of 15 amino acids. V was cut by 5 bases and J by 6 bases, with 14 bases left in between. The CDR3 coding sequence is TGTGCCAGCAGCCCAAAAGCCCGGGTTAATTCACCCCTCCACTTT. Translating it yields CASSPKARVNSPLHF.

The chain links TRBV7-8 to TRBJ2-7, with TRBD2 as a possible D gene (5 bases). Trimming removed 2 bases at V and 1 base at J, with 9 bases between. Germline assignment: CDR1 SGHVS and CDR2 FQNEAQ. This CDR3 has 14 amino acids. The CDR3 sequence is CASSLLGDSYEQYF. The CDR3, as DNA: TGTGCCAGCAGCTTATTGGGAGATTCCTACGAGCAGTACTTC. The full variable domain, its missing parts supplied by reference TRBV7-8 and TRBJ2-7, is GAGVSQSPRYKVAKRGQDVALRCDPISGHVSLFWYQQALGQGPEFLTYFQNEAQLDKSGLPSDRFFAERPEGSVSTLKIQRTQQEDSAVYLCASSLLGDSYEQYFGPGTRLTVT.